These 5 T cell receptor beta chains were all obtained from the same sample, sequenced in a study of cytotoxic CD8 clonotypes in ibrutinib-treated CLL. The table came from immunoSEQ multiplex PCR; TCRdb's copy has only in-frame clones and leaves some out. The repertoire includes roughly 200,000 clones, more than 65% of them detected once, and approximately 6% sits in the top ten. The source was PBMCs, collected after 12 months of ibrutinib treatment. All receptors derive from a human donor with chronic lymphocytic leukemia.

The J gene is TRBJ1-4, the V gene TRBV25-1; TRBD1 matches 8 bases. Germline V lookup: CDR1 MGHDK, CDR2 SYGVNS. The CDR3 spans 14 residues. With 4 bases clipped from V and 4 bases from J, the junction kept 2 bases outside the gene matches. The CDR3 DNA reads as TGTGCCAGCAGTGGGGGACAGGTTAATGAAAAACTGTTTTTT. The encoded protein is CASSGGQVNEKLFF. Filled out from reference TRBV25-1 and TRBJ1-4, the complete variable domain reads EADIYQTPRYLVIGTGKKITLECSQTMGHDKMYWYQQDPGMELHLIHYSYGVNSTEKGDLSSESTVSRIRTEHFPLTLESARPSHTSQYLCASSGGQVNEKLFFGSGTQLSVL.

The chain is built from TRBV29-1 and TRBJ1-1, with a weak D call TRBD1 (5 bases). Germline lookup yields CDR1 SQVTM and CDR2 ANQGSEA. Trimming shortened V by 3 bases and J by 1 base, and 12 bases separated the two germline ends. CDR3 length: 14 amino acids. The CDR3 coding sequence is TGCAGCGTTGAGGTCGGGGGGAGGAACACTGAAGCTTTCTTT. The encoded protein is CSVEVGGRNTEAFF.

J is TRBJ1-2 and V is TRBV5-1; the match to TRBD1 covers 7 bases. Germline V gene sequence: CDR1 SGHRS, CDR2 YFSETQ. The V gene end was trimmed by 2 bases and the J gene end by 1 base; junction bases not matched to a gene: 8. This CDR3 has 16 residues. The CDR3 DNA reads TGCGCCAGCAGCTTTTTGAACAGGGGCGATAACTATGGCTACACCTTC. Amino acid sequence: CASSFLNRGDNYGYTF.

V usage is TRBV11-2 and J usage is TRBJ2-1; possible D gene TRBD1, 7 bases. The CDR3 spans 17 residues. Trimming took off 4 bases at V and 9 bases at J, with 25 bases between the two ends. In germline, CDR1 is SGHAT, CDR2 FQNNGV. The CDR3 bases are TGTGCCAGCAGCTCTCCCAGGGGGGTCACCCACCGAGGTGAGCAGTTCTTC. The encoded protein is CASSSPRGVTHRGEQFF.

The rearrangement links TRBV6-5 to TRBJ1-2; 7 nucleotides match TRBD1. This CDR3 is 13 amino acids long. The V segment lost 3 bases and the J segment 7 bases; nucleotides outside the gene matches: 5. In germline, CDR1 is MNHEY, CDR2 SVGAGI. As DNA, the CDR3 is TGTGCCAGCAGTTATGGAAACAGGGGTGGCTACACCTTC. Translation gives CASSYGNRGGYTF.